The next 27 T cell receptor beta chains were all read from a single sample in a study of blood T cells in healthy people across ages. A second 7 to 11 cycle PCR used barcoded and J-beta primers. TCRdb fed the 5' RACE reads into MiXCR, producing one record per CDR3 protein. The sample lists over 1,500,000 distinct CDR3 sequences; about 39% were seen once. Specimen: blood. The receptors originated from a human donor in good health.

V usage is TRBV11-3 and J usage is TRBJ2-1; 7 nucleotides match TRBD1. Germline-derived CDR1 and CDR2 are SGHNT and YENEEA. The CDR3 totals 17 residues. V lost 4 bases and J lost 6; bases outside the gene matches: 15. CDR3 sequence: CASSSPSMTGMGNEQFF. CDR3 sequence (DNA): TGTGCCAGCAGCTCCCCCTCAATGACAGGGATGGGCAATGAGCAGTTCTTC.

This chain connects TRBV29-1 to TRBJ2-7, with D perhaps matching TRBD1 or TRBD2 (5 bases each). The assigned J gene may be wrong: the sequence end matches TRBJ2-5 better. Per germline, CDR1 SQVTM and CDR2 ANQGSEA. The CDR3 totals 13 residues. CDR3 sequence (DNA): TGCAGCGTTGAGGGCCCCTGGGGGGAGACCCAGTACTTC. Translated: CSVEGPWGETQYF.

This clonotype has just a few counts. The CDR3 sequence is CSARPPPATYEQYF. The CDR3 coding sequence is TGCAGTGCTAGGCCCCCCCCAGCCACCTACGAGCAGTACTTC. V is TRBV20-1 and J is TRBJ2-5; D is undetermined. With the DNA end fitting TRBJ2-7 better, the J assignment may be wrong. The CDR3 runs 14 residues. The germline CDR1 and CDR2 sequences are DFQATT and SNEGSKA (reference sequence).

This clonotype was seen a few times. The chain couples TRBV7-3 to TRBJ2-3, with a weak D call TRBD2 (5 bases). The V end was cut by 5 bases, the J end by 5 bases, with 14 bases between. From germline, CDR1 is SGHTA and CDR2 FQGTGA. There are 14 residues in the CDR3. In DNA, the CDR3 is TGTGCCAGCAGCCCCGCGGGTAGGCGAGATACGCAGTATTTT. It is translated as CASSPAGRRDTQYF.

The gene calls are TRBV5-1 and TRBJ1-1; perhaps TRBD1 as D (5 bases). The CDR3 covers 14 residues. Germline CDR1 reads SGHRS; CDR2 reads YFSETQ. The V and J ends lost 4 bases and 6 bases respectively, with 16 bases between them. The CDR3 region is CASSPPRDRAEAFF. CDR3 coding DNA: TGCGCCAGCAGCCCACCCAGGGATAGGGCTGAAGCTTTCTTT.

This clonotype was seen a few times. The J gene is TRBJ1-1, the V gene TRBV10-3; unclear D gene. V dropped 1 base and J dropped 1 base, with 4 bases sitting between them. The length of the CDR3 is 13 residues. The germline CDR1 and CDR2 sequences are ENHRY and SYGVKD. The CDR3 is CAISEWQNTEAFF. The CDR3 DNA reads as TGTGCCATCAGTGAGTGGCAGAACACTGAAGCTTTCTTT.

This clonotype showed up just once. The chain is built from TRBV6-1 and TRBJ2-3, with TRBD1 as a possible D gene (6 bases). The CDR3 runs 18 residues. Trimming removed 5 bases at V and 0 bases at J, with 21 bases between. In germline, CDR1 is MNHNS, CDR2 SASEGT. CDR3 bases: TGTGCCAGCAGTCGAAAACGGCCACAGGGCCTTAGCACAGATACGCAGTATTTT. It is translated as CASSRKRPQGLSTDTQYF.

This clonotype showed up just once. The chain uses TRBV7-8 and TRBJ2-1; weak D call: TRBD1 (8 bases). Germline V gene lookup returns CDR1 SGHVS and CDR2 FQNEAQ. The CDR3 loop spans 16 amino acids. Trimming pared 3 bases from V and 2 bases from J, leaving 14 bases between. In nucleotides, the CDR3 is TGTGCCAGCAGCTTCCACAGGGGGGGAACCTACAATGAGCAGTTCTTC. This translates into CASSFHRGGTYNEQFF. Variable domain in full (rest from reference TRBV7-8 and TRBJ2-1): GAGVSQSPRYKVAKRGQDVALRCDPISGHVSLFWYQQALGQGPEFLTYFQNEAQLDKSGLPSDRFFAERPEGSVSTLKIQRTQQEDSAVYLCASSFHRGGTYNEQFFGPGTRLTVL.

V and J are TRBV6-5 and TRBJ1-2, with unresolved D. CDR3 length equals 16 residues. The germline V and J ends were trimmed by 0 bases and 1 base, with 12 bases remaining between them. Germline values: CDR1 MNHEY, CDR2 SVGAGI. CDR3 protein: CASSYSLPALNYGYTF. In DNA, the CDR3 is TGTGCCAGCAGTTACTCCCTCCCCGCGCTTAACTATGGCTACACCTTC.

This chain joins TRBV6-2 or TRBV6-3 and TRBJ1-5; no firm D call. The CDR3 extends over 17 amino acids. Germline assignment: CDR1 MNHEY and CDR2 SVGEGT. Trimming cost V 6 bases and J 0 bases, with 18 bases left between them. The DNA for the CDR3 is TGTGCCAGCAGCCCGCGACCCGAGGACGGTAGCAATCAGCCCCAGCATTTT. It codes for CASSPRPEDGSNQPQHF.

This clonotype was recorded a few times. The rearrangement links TRBV20-1 to TRBJ2-1; D is perhaps TRBD1 (6 bases). With 6 bases removed from V and 7 bases from J, the gap between germline ends came to 19 bases. In germline, CDR1 is DFQATT, CDR2 SNEGSKA (reference sequence). This CDR3 comprises 14 residues. This CDR3 reads CSAMGAEKPNEQFF. The CDR3 coding sequence is TGCAGTGCCATGGGGGCAGAGAAACCTAATGAGCAGTTCTTC.

This clonotype has more than one count but fewer than ten. The rearrangement uses TRBV5-1 and TRBJ2-3; D remains unclear. This CDR3 is built from 19 residues. V was clipped by 1 base and J by 0 bases, with 21 bases between them. Germline V gives CDR1 SGHRS, CDR2 YFSETQ. As DNA, the CDR3 is TGCGCCAGCAGCTTGTATCCCCCGGCCTTGAGAACTAGCACAGATACGCAGTATTTT. Its translation: CASSLYPPALRTSTDTQYF.

In this sample, this clonotype turned up a few times. The V and J genes are TRBV5-1 and TRBJ2-7; 8 bases are shared with TRBD1. J gave up 2 bases and V 4 bases, and 8 bases lay outside the gene matches. This CDR3 comprises 15 residues. The germline V gene has CDR1 SGHRS and CDR2 YFSETQ. CDR3 nucleotides: TGCGCCAGCAGCGGAGGACAGGGTACCCCCTACGAGCAGTACTTC. As protein: CASSGGQGTPYEQYF. The full variable domain, with the rest looked up from reference TRBV5-1 and TRBJ2-7, is KAGVTQTPRYLIKTRGQQVTLSCSPISGHRSVSWYQQTPGQGLQFLFEYFSETQRNKGNFPGRFSGRQFSNSRSEMNVSTLELGDSALYLCASSGGQGTPYEQYFGPGTRLTVT.

This clonotype was picked up a small number of times. The chain employs TRBV4-3 and TRBJ2-3; TRBD2 matches 8 bases. Per germline, CDR1 LGHNA and CDR2 YSLEER. The junction had 13 bases not matched to a gene; V was cut back by 6 bases and J by 5 bases. CDR3 size: 16 residues. CDR3 protein: CASSPRVAGFVDTQYF. The CDR3 bases are TGCGCCAGCAGTCCTCGGGTAGCGGGATTCGTAGATACGCAGTATTTT.

This clonotype was counted a few times. Written as DNA, the CDR3 is TGCAGTGCTCGAACCCCTTTGGCGGGGGGGCCGATTAACACAGATACGCAGTATTTT. It translates to CSARTPLAGGPINTDTQYF. The chain carries TRBV20-1 and TRBJ2-3, with TRBD2 matching 9 bases. CDR1 and CDR2 from the germline V gene are DFQATT and SNEGSKA (reference sequence). Trimming took 5 bases from V and 2 from J; bases not matched to a gene: 20. The CDR3 has 19 amino acids.

The rearrangement joins TRBV18 to TRBJ2-7; D is perhaps TRBD1 (6 bases). Germline CDR1 and CDR2: KGHSH and LQKENI. Between the trimmed V and J ends, which lost 4 bases and 5 bases, there was a span of 15 bases. The CDR3 has 14 residues. CDR3 loop: CASSRTGRNDEQYF. CDR3 nucleotide sequence: TGTGCCAGCTCACGTACAGGGCGGAACGACGAGCAGTACTTC.

The sample holds a few counts of this clonotype. The chain uses TRBV20-1 and TRBJ2-7; D not resolved. The CDR3 sequence is 12 residues long. V was clipped by 3 bases and J by 3 bases, with 9 bases between them. Per germline, CDR1 DFQATT and CDR2 SNEGSKA (reference sequence). The CDR3, as DNA: TGCAGTGCTAGGGGGTTTCTCTACGAGCAGTACTTC. Its translation is CSARGFLYEQYF.

V and J are TRBV7-2 and TRBJ2-5; possible D gene TRBD2, 6 bases. The CDR3 contains 15 residues. Germline V gives CDR1 SGHTA, CDR2 FQGNSA. Deletions cut 1 base from V and 3 bases from J, with 12 bases between. CDR3 nucleotides: TGTGCCAGCAGCTTAGTGTTTTGGGGGGAAGAGACCCAGTACTTC. Its protein product is CASSLVFWGEETQYF. The variable domain in full, with the rest retrieved from reference TRBV7-2 and TRBJ2-5, is GAGVSQSPSNKVTEKGKDVELRCDPISGHTALYWYRQSLGQGLEFLIYFQGNSAPDKSGLPSDRFSAERTGGSVSTLTIQRTQQEDSAVYLCASSLVFWGEETQYFGPGTRLLVL.

This clonotype has at least ten counts. J is TRBJ2-7 and V is TRBV12-3 or TRBV12-4; 8 bases map to TRBD1. The CDR3 is 15 residues long. With V trimmed by 3 bases and J by 2 bases, 6 bases remained unmatched. CDR3 nucleotide sequence: TGTGCCAGCAGTTTCGACAGGGGATTCACCTACGAGCAGTACTTC. It codes for CASSFDRGFTYEQYF.

The sample holds a few counts of this clonotype. The chain carries TRBV4-3 and TRBJ1-5; possibly TRBD1 for D (5 bases). The CDR3 has 16 amino acids. Looked up from germline, CDR1 is LGHNA and CDR2 is YSLEER. With 1 base removed from V and 6 bases from J, the gap between germline ends came to 16 bases. The CDR3 region has the DNA TGCGCCAGCAGCCAAGGTACCACAGCGGGGGGTCAGCCCCAGCATTTT. Translation: CASSQGTTAGGQPQHF.

This clonotype was counted many times. V is TRBV20-1 and J is TRBJ2-7; weak D call: TRBD2 (5 bases). Between the trimmed V and J ends, which lost 1 base and 0 bases, there was a span of 13 bases. The CDR3 sequence is 15 residues long. Germline values: CDR1 DFQATT, CDR2 SNEGSKA (reference sequence). CDR3 DNA: TGCAGTGCTAGAGTCGACCCGGGATCCTCCTACGAGCAGTACTTC. Translated, it gives CSARVDPGSSYEQYF.

The chain is built from TRBV6-2 or TRBV6-3 and TRBJ2-1; no clear D. Trimming removed 2 bases at V and 8 bases at J, with 16 bases between. Per germline, CDR1 MNHEY and CDR2 SVGEGT. The CDR3 covers 15 residues. As DNA, the CDR3 is TGTGCCAGCAGTTACCGTGAAGTAGGTCGCGATGAGCAGTTCTTC. This gives the protein CASSYREVGRDEQFF.

The table lists this clonotype with a few counts. The rearrangement uses TRBV20-1 and TRBJ2-3; D not certain. V lost 0 bases to trimming and J lost 5 bases, with 12 bases between them. CDR1 DFQATT and CDR2 SNEGSKA come from the germline V gene (reference sequence). The CDR3 has 14 amino acids. CDR3 DNA sequence: TGCAGTGCTAGAGAGGTTTTTGTCGGAGATACGCAGTATTTT. This translates into CSAREVFVGDTQYF.

The count of this clonotype is one. The J gene is TRBJ1-1, the V gene TRBV3-1; tentatively, D is TRBD1 (6 bases). This CDR3 region has 14 residues. The germline V gene encodes CDR1 LGHDT and CDR2 YNNKEL (reference sequence). V lost 7 bases, J lost 1 base, and 13 bases lay in between. The CDR3 sequence: CASTHRDTNTEAFF. As DNA, the CDR3 is TGTGCCAGCACCCACCGGGACACGAACACTGAAGCTTTCTTT.

The chain links TRBV10-3 to TRBJ2-7; TRBD1 might be the D (6 bases). The CDR3 covers 14 residues. Trimming shortened V by 6 bases and J by 2 bases, and 14 bases separated the two germline ends. The germline V gene has CDR1 ENHRY and CDR2 SYGVKD. The CDR3 region is CAIRQGSGAYEQYF. The CDR3 DNA reads as TGTGCCATCAGACAGGGTTCAGGAGCCTACGAGCAGTACTTC.

The genes are TRBV6-1 and TRBJ1-2; 9 nucleotides align to TRBD1. The CDR3 has 15 residues. Germline V gene sequence: CDR1 MNHNS, CDR2 SASEGT. With V trimmed by 4 bases and J by 9 bases, 12 bases remained unmatched. The DNA for the CDR3 is TGTGCCAGCAGTGCAGAACCGGGACAGGGAGCCCGCTACACCTTC. Protein sequence: CASSAEPGQGARYTF.

This clonotype was seen only a few times. This chain links TRBV29-1 with TRBJ2-5; tentatively, D is TRBD1 (7 bases). The CDR3 loop spans 12 amino acids. Germline CDR1 reads SQVTM; CDR2 reads ANQGSEA. The V end lost 7 bases, the J end lost 7 bases, and 16 bases lay between the germline ends. The CDR3 protein is CSASRQGGTQYF. CDR3 DNA: TGCAGCGCCTCCAGACAGGGAGGGACCCAGTACTTC. Full variable domain (rest looked up from reference TRBV29-1 and TRBJ2-5): SAVISQKPSRDICQRGTSLTIQCQVDSQVTMMFWYRQQPGQSLTLIATANQGSEATYESGFVIDKFPISRPNLTFSTLTVSNMSPEDSSIYLCSASRQGGTQYFGPGTRLLVL.